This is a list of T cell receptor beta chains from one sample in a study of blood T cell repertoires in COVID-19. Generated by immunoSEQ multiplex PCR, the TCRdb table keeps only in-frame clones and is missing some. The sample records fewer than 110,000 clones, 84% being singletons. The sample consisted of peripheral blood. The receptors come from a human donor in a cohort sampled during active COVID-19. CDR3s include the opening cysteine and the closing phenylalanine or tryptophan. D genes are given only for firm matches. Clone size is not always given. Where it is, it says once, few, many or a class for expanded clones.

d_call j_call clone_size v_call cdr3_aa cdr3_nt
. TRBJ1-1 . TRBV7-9 CASSPTRATEAFF TGTGCCAGCAGCCCCACTAGGGCAACTGAAGCTTTCTTT
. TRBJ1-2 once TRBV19 CASQQGAQISYGYTF TGTGCCAGCCAACAGGGAGCCCAAATTTCCTATGGCTACACCTTC
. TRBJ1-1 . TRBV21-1 CASSPGTLSRFMNTEAFF TGTGCCAGCAGCCCCGGGACACTTAGCCGGTTCATGAACACTGAAGCTTTCTTT
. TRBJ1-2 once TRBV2 CASSRGVNYGYTF TGTGCCAGCAGTCGAGGAGTTAACTATGGCTACACCTTC
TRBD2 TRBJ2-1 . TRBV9 CASSLFGGAENEQFF TGTGCCAGCAGCCTCTTCGGGGGGGCCGAGAATGAGCAGTTCTTC
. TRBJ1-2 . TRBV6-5 CASNPSRGYGYTF TGTGCCAGCAACCCCTCAAGGGGGTATGGCTACACCTTC
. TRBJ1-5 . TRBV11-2 CASSPGTLKNQPQHF TGTGCCAGCAGCCCTGGGACACTGAAGAATCAGCCCCAGCATTTT
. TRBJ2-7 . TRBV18 CASSHNVYEQYF TGTGCCAGCTCACACAATGTCTACGAGCAGTACTTC
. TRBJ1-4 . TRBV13 CASRVATVNEKLFF TGTGCCAGCAGAGTTGCGACAGTAAATGAAAAACTGTTTTTT
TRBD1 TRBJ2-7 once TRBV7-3 CASSLSRTGSYEQYF TGTGCCAGCAGCTTATCCCGGACAGGGAGCTACGAGCAGTACTTC
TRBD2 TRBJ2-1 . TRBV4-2 CASSQDGGGKPNEQFF TGTGCCAGCAGCCAAGATGGCGGGGGGAAACCAAATGAGCAGTTCTTC
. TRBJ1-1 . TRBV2 CASRTFTEAFF TGTGCCAGTCGGACATTCACTGAAGCTTTCTTT
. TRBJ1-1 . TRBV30 CAWTMDMLNTEAFF TGTGCCTGGACTATGGACATGTTGAACACTGAAGCTTTCTTT
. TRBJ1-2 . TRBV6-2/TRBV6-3 CASSSTTRDGYTF TGTGCCAGCAGTTCTACAACGCGGGATGGCTACACCTTC
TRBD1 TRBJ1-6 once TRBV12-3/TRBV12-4 CATLPGGNSPLHF TGTGCCACCCTCCCAGGGGGCAATTCACCCCTCCACTTT
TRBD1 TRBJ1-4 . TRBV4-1 CASSQGGTGGGREKLFF TGCGCCAGCAGCCAAGGGGGGACAGGAGGGGGACGAGAAAAACTGTTTTTT
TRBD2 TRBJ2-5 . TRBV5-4 CASSLYSGEETQYF TGTGCCAGCAGCTTATATAGCGGGGAAGAGACCCAGTACTTC
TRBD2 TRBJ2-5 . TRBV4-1 CASSQLTSGQETQYF TGCGCCAGCAGCCAGCTGACTAGCGGCCAAGAGACCCAGTACTTC
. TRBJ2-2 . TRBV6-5 CASSRGSNTGELFF TGTGCCAGCAGTCGGGGGTCCAACACCGGGGAGCTGTTTTTT
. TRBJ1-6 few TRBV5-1 CASRSPGASSYNSPLHF TGCGCCAGCAGATCCCCAGGGGCCAGCTCCTATAATTCACCCCTCCACTTT
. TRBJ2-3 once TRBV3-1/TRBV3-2 CASSPGNQDTQYF TGTGCCAGCAGCCCCGGGAATCAAGATACGCAGTATTTT
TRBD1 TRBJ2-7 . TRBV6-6 CASRNGQGAYEQYF TGTGCCAGCAGAAATGGACAGGGGGCCTACGAGCAGTACTTC
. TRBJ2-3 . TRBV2 CASRRLADTQYF TGTGCCAGCAGGAGACTAGCAGATACGCAGTATTTT
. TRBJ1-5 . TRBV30 CAWSNRAHQPQHF TGTGCCTGGAGCAACAGGGCTCATCAGCCCCAGCATTTT
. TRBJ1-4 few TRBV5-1 CASSYGQQSNEKLFF TGCGCCAGCAGCTACGGACAGCAAAGTAATGAAAAACTGTTTTTT
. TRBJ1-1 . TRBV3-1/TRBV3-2 CASSQRGIRNTEAFF TGTGCCAGCAGCCAAAGAGGTATCAGGAACACTGAAGCTTTCTTT
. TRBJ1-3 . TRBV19 CASTPPGVGNTIYF TGTGCCAGTACCCCCCCCGGAGTTGGAAACACCATATATTTT
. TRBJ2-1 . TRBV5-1 CASSSTGRDNEQFF TGCGCCAGCAGTTCTACAGGGAGGGACAATGAGCAGTTCTTC
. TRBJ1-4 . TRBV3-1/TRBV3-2 CASSQNQGLVKLFF TGTGCCAGCAGCCAAAATCAGGGGCTGGTAAAACTGTTTTTT
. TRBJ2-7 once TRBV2 CASPDLRGTYEQYF TGTGCCAGCCCAGATCTACGGGGGACCTACGAGCAGTACTTC
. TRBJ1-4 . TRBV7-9 CASSLDQGFATNEKLFF TGTGCCAGCAGCTTAGATCAGGGTTTTGCAACTAATGAAAAACTGTTTTTT
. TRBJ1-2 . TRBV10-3 CAISEGEGGYTF TGTGCCATCAGTGAGGGGGAGGGTGGCTACACCTTC
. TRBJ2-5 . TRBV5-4 CASSQKTKETQYF TGTGCCAGCAGTCAGAAAACAAAAGAGACCCAGTACTTC
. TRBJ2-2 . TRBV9 CASSSGVAGAGELFF TGTGCCAGCAGCTCGGGCGTAGCAGGGGCTGGGGAGCTGTTTTTT
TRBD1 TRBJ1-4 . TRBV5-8 CASSSTGQGIEKLFF TGTGCCAGCAGCTCCACGGGACAGGGTATCGAAAAACTGTTTTTT
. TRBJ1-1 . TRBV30 CAWSRRTEAFF TGTGCCTGGAGTCGGCGGACTGAAGCTTTCTTT
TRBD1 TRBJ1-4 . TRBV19 CASSMGTGEAGEKLFF TGTGCCAGTAGTATGGGAACAGGGGAGGCGGGTGAAAAACTGTTTTTT
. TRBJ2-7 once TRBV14 CASSQNDRFPWEQYF TGTGCCAGCAGCCAAAACGACAGGTTCCCCTGGGAGCAGTACTTC
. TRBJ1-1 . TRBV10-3 CAISEGEALNTEAFF TGTGCCATCAGTGAGGGGGAGGCCCTGAACACTGAAGCTTTCTTT
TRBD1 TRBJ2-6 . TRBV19 CASSTSQGASGANVLTF TGTGCCAGTAGTACCTCACAGGGGGCGAGTGGGGCCAACGTCCTGACTTTC
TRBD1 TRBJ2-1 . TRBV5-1 CASSGGQGGPYNEQFF TGCGCCAGCAGCGGGGGACAGGGTGGCCCCTACAATGAGCAGTTCTTC
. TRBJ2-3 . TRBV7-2 CASSLGGYTDTQYF TGTGCCAGCAGCTTAGGCGGGTACACAGATACGCAGTATTTT
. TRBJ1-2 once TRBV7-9 CASSLVGDSSGYTF TGTGCCAGCAGCTTAGTAGGAGATTCCTCTGGCTACACCTTC
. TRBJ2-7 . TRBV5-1 CASSLTGITYEQYF TGCGCCAGCAGCTTAACAGGGATTACGTACGAGCAGTACTTC
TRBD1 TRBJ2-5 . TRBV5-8 CASSLRDRQQETQYF TGTGCCAGCTCCTTGAGGGACAGGCAACAAGAGACCCAGTACTTC
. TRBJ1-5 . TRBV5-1 CASSLNPQAISNQPQHF TGCGCCAGCAGCTTAAACCCACAGGCTATTAGCAATCAGCCCCAGCATTTT
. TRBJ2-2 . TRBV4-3 CASSQDRGATGELFF TGCGCCAGCAGCCAAGATCGTGGGGCCACCGGGGAGCTGTTTTTT
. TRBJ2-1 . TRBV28 CASSEGRGVSFGEQFF TGTGCCAGCAGTGAAGGAAGGGGTGTATCCTTTGGTGAGCAGTTCTTC
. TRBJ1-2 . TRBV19 CASTGGGVDGYTF TGTGCCAGTACCGGGGGAGGGGTGGATGGCTACACCTTC
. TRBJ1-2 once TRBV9 CASSVDRDYGYTF TGTGCCAGCAGCGTAGACAGGGACTATGGCTACACCTTC
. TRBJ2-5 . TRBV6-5 CASTLRQQETQYF TGTGCCAGCACCCTCAGACAGCAAGAGACCCAGTACTTC
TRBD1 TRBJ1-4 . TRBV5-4 CASSLEVTGGVFF TGTGCCAGCAGCTTGGAAGTCACAGGGGGGGTGTTTTTT
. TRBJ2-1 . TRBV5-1 CASSKDPSGEQFF TGCGCCAGCAGCAAAGACCCTAGTGGTGAGCAGTTCTTC
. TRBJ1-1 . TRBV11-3 CASSLVHDSTEAFF TGTGCCAGCAGCTTAGTTCACGATAGCACTGAAGCTTTCTTT
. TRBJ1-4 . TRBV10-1 CASSNGLNEKLFF TGCGCCAGCAGTAATGGGCTTAATGAAAAACTGTTTTTT
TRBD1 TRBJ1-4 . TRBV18 CASSRTGTGDEKLFF TGTGCCAGCTCACGAACCGGGACAGGCGATGAAAAACTGTTTTTT